These 23 T cell receptor beta chains share one sample of origin, sequenced in a study of identical twins (dated by TCRdb to between 2015 and 2016). Library construction relied on 5' RACE. Reads for this sample came from an Illumina HiSeq 2000. The public reads were reprocessed in TCRdb via fastp at Q25 and MiXCR, keeping in-frame beta chains. A single entry per CDR3 protein holds the most common genes and DNA from its merged rows. A total of some 270,000 distinct CDR3 sequences appear in this sample, around 8% of them only once. Around 3% of the sample lies in the top ten. A further study also used this sample, focusing on yellow fever vaccine responses in identical twins.

Sample: CD8+ T cells sorted from blood. The receptors shown here come from a woman aged 18 to 35 in good health.

The gene calls are TRBV29-1 and TRBJ1-1; D is uncertain. The germline V and J ends were trimmed by 3 bases and 4 bases, with 12 bases remaining between them. The germline gives CDR1 SQVTM, CDR2 ANQGSEA. The CDR3 is 13 amino acids. The CDR3 loop reads CSVEESFGTEAFF. CDR3 in DNA: TGCAGCGTTGAGGAAAGCTTCGGCACTGAAGCTTTCTTT. The entire variable domain, with the rest obtained from reference TRBV29-1 and TRBJ1-1, is as follows: SAVISQKPSRDICQRGTSLTIQCQVDSQVTMMFWYRQQPGQSLTLIATANQGSEATYESGFVIDKFPISRPNLTFSTLTVSNMSPEDSSIYLCSVEESFGTEAFFGQGTRLTVV.

Only a few counts were recorded for this clonotype. A read error may account for a junction end that differs from germline. The rearrangement uses TRBV7-6 and TRBJ2-4; 7 bases align to TRBD1. Germline V gene lookup returns CDR1 SGHVS and CDR2 FNYEAQ. The CDR3 spans 12 residues. DNA for the CDR3: TGTGCCAGCAGCTCGAGACAGGGCAGCAAGCACTTC. It specifies CASSSRQGSKHF.

Only a few counts were recorded for this clonotype. The rearrangement joins TRBV11-2 to TRBJ2-3; 11 bases align to TRBD2. Losses at the gene ends were 5 bases for V and 5 bases for J; bases not matched to a gene: 9. The CDR3 has 16 residues. Germline V gene sequence: CDR1 SGHAT, CDR2 FQNNGV. The CDR3 loop is CASSPPTSGIRDTQYF. Here the CDR3 DNA reads TGTGCCAGCAGCCCTCCGACTAGCGGGATCAGAGATACGCAGTATTTT.

This clonotype was seen just once. This chain uses TRBV12-3 or TRBV12-4 with TRBJ1-5; D is undetermined. The CDR3 runs to 13 residues. Trimming took off 6 bases at V and 2 bases at J, with 8 bases between the two ends. The CDR3 nucleotides are TGTGCCAGCAGCCACGGGGGCAATCAGCCCCAGCATTTT. Its translation: CASSHGGNQPQHF.

This clonotype was recorded many times. The chain joins TRBV4-1 to TRBJ2-7; 9 nucleotides line up with TRBD2. V lost 1 base and J lost 4; bases outside the gene matches: 5. CDR1 MGHRA and CDR2 YSYEKL come from the germline V gene. This CDR3 is built from 15 residues. For the CDR3, the DNA is TGCGCCAGCAGCCAAGTAGCGGGAGTCTTATACGAGCAGTACTTC. Its translation is CASSQVAGVLYEQYF.

This clonotype was observed at least ten times. This rearrangement joins TRBV29-1 to TRBJ1-2; possibly TRBD1 for D (5 bases). CDR1 is SQVTM and CDR2 is ANQGSEA in the germline V gene. The CDR3 runs to 13 residues. Trimming took off 3 bases at V and 5 bases at J, with 13 bases between the two ends. Written as DNA, the CDR3 is TGCAGCGTTGACAGGGTTTCCGCGTATGGCTACACCTTC. Residues: CSVDRVSAYGYTF.

This clonotype was seen only a few times. CDR3 amino acids: CSVELSGRGGTDTQYF. CDR3 bases: TGCAGCGTTGAATTATCTGGCAGGGGCGGCACAGATACGCAGTATTTT. The chain is built from TRBV29-1 and TRBJ2-3, with a tentative D call TRBD1 (6 bases). Trimming left V 2 bases short and J 1 base short, with 16 bases between. The germline gives CDR1 SQVTM, CDR2 ANQGSEA. This CDR3 has 16 amino acids.

This clonotype was counted many times. This chain's CDR3 is CASCRLAGSYEQYF. CDR3 nucleotide sequence: TGTGCCAGCTGTAGACTAGCGGGTTCCTACGAGCAGTACTTC. The J gene is TRBJ2-7, the V gene TRBV12-3 or TRBV12-4, with 10 positions matching TRBD2. The CDR3 has 14 residues. V lost 8 bases, J lost 1 base, and 5 bases stayed unmatched.

This clonotype appeared many times. The chain links TRBV4-3 to TRBJ2-2; D perhaps matches TRBD2 (5 bases). This CDR3 has 19 residues. In germline, CDR1 is LGHNA, CDR2 YSLEER. Trimming cost V 1 base and J 3 bases, with 21 bases left between them. DNA for the CDR3: TGCGCCAGCAGCCAAGGAAGCCCTGGGAGAAGGGTGGACACCGGGGAGCTGTTTTTT. Translation gives CASSQGSPGRRVDTGELFF.

Note on this clonotype: The junction departs from germline at one end; a sequencing error may be responsible. The V call is TRBV7-7, the J call TRBJ2-1, with 14 bases lining up with TRBD2. The CDR3 runs 17 residues. The germline CDR1 and CDR2 sequences are SSHAT and FNYEAQ (reference sequence). The CDR3 loop reads CASSLGTSGSLGNEQFF. The CDR3 region has the DNA TGTGCTAGCAGCCTTGGGACTAGCGGGAGTCTGGGGAATGAGCAGTTCTTC.

The chain combines TRBV20-1 with TRBJ2-7, with 10 bases identical to TRBD1. V was pared by 2 bases and J by 6 bases, with 10 bases of the junction left unmatched. The CDR3 has 15 residues. Germline CDR1 is DFQATT and CDR2 is SNEGSKA (reference sequence). Here the CDR3 reads CSARPRTGGGPEQYF. The CDR3 region has the DNA TGCAGTGCTAGACCAAGGACAGGGGGAGGCCCCGAGCAGTACTTC.

In this sample, this clonotype turned up a few times. The chain joins TRBV29-1 to TRBJ1-1, with D unresolved. The CDR3 covers 10 residues. Trimming removed 1 base at V and 11 bases at J, with 8 bases between. The V gene's germline CDR1 is SQVTM and CDR2 ANQGSEA. The CDR3 loop is CSVEGSWAFF. The DNA for the CDR3 is TGCAGCGTTGAAGGAAGTTGGGCTTTCTTT.

This clonotype was observed a handful of times. The CDR3 DNA reads TGCGCCAGCAGCCACCCGGGACAGGTCGTGTCCGAGCAGTACTTC. It codes for CASSHPGQVVSEQYF. V gene TRBV4-1 combines with J gene TRBJ2-7; 8 bases line up with TRBD1. CDR1 and CDR2 (germline): MGHRA, YSYEKL. The length of the CDR3 is 15 residues. V lost 3 bases to trimming and J lost 6 bases; unmatched junction nucleotides: 10.

This clonotype was recorded at least ten times. V and J are TRBV7-9 and TRBJ2-1; D is undetermined. CDR1 and CDR2 (germline): SEHNR, FQNEAQ (reference sequence). Trimming cost V 1 base and J 6 bases, with 13 bases left between them. CDR3 length: 15 amino acids. Written as DNA, the CDR3 is TGTGCCAGCAGCTTAGAACCCATCGCCTTCAATGAGCAGTTCTTC. Its protein is CASSLEPIAFNEQFF.

The CDR3 coding sequence is TGCAGCGTTGAAGGAGCTGAAAGCTCCTACAATGAGCAGTTCTTC. Protein: CSVEGAESSYNEQFF. This rearrangement joins TRBV29-1 to TRBJ2-1, with unresolved D. The CDR3 spans 15 residues. With 1 base removed from V and 0 bases from J, the gap between germline ends came to 10 bases. CDR1 and CDR2 (germline): SQVTM, ANQGSEA.

The chain links TRBV27 to TRBJ1-5; TRBD1 aligns across 9 bases. Germline V gives CDR1 MNHEY, CDR2 SMNVEV (reference sequence). The V and J ends lost 5 bases and 4 bases, in that order; junction bases with no gene match: 6. The CDR3 is made up of 15 amino acids. CDR3 DNA: TGTGCCAGCAGTCCCCGGGACAGGGCTAATCAGCCCCAGCATTTT. Amino acid sequence: CASSPRDRANQPQHF.

A remark on this clonotype: The conserved closing phenylalanine or tryptophan is absent in this CDR3, likely reflecting a read error. The DNA is left out, because the CDR3 cannot be placed on it with certainty; the CDR3 is given as TCRdb lists it. The chain has TRBV11-2 and TRBJ2-7; the D call TRBD1 from the table was never checked on the DNA. The V gene's germline CDR1 is SGHAT and CDR2 FQNNGV. 13 amino acids form the CDR3, both terminal residues included. The CDR3 spells CASSPGTGDPLAP.

This clonotype has only a few counts. The chain couples TRBV15 to TRBJ2-5, with 7 bases matching TRBD1. The CDR3 covers 19 residues. The V and J ends lost 0 bases and 3 bases, in that order; junction bases with no gene match: 16. CDR1 is LNHNV and CDR2 is YYDKDF in the germline V gene (reference sequence). As DNA, the CDR3 is TGTGCCACCAGCAGAGATTTGAGGAGACAGGGAGTTCTGGAAGAGACCCAGTACTTC. Translating it yields CATSRDLRRQGVLEETQYF.

This clonotype turned up a few times. V gene TRBV28 combines with J gene TRBJ2-5; D is uncertain. Germline V gene sequence: CDR1 MDHEN, CDR2 SYDVKM. V shed 4 bases and J shed 4 bases, with 19 bases lying between them. The CDR3 has 16 amino acids. The CDR3 sequence: CASSYRIAALRETQYF. CDR3 bases: TGTGCCAGCAGTTATCGCATCGCGGCCCTCCGAGAGACCCAGTACTTC.

The chain recombines TRBV6-2 or TRBV6-3 with TRBJ2-5, with 10 bases that match TRBD2. Unmatched junction bases numbered 7, after V lost 5 bases and J lost 1 base. Germline-derived CDR1 and CDR2 are MNHEY and SVGEGT. This CDR3 comprises 16 residues. The CDR3 protein is CASSTPGLAFQETQYF. The CDR3 coding sequence is TGTGCCAGCAGTACGCCGGGACTAGCGTTCCAAGAGACCCAGTACTTC.

This clonotype came up a few times. J is TRBJ2-3 and V is TRBV7-9, with unresolved D. Trimming shortened V by 5 bases and J by 5 bases, and 8 bases separated the two germline ends. CDR1 is SEHNR, CDR2 FQNEAQ, per germline (reference sequence). This CDR3 comprises 12 residues. CDR3 nucleotide sequence: TGTGCCAGCAGCCCTCTCCTAGATACGCAGTATTTT. The encoded protein is CASSPLLDTQYF.

This clonotype has a handful of counts. This chain uses TRBV6-2 or TRBV6-3 with TRBJ1-1; no clear D gene. Trimming removed 5 bases from V and 9 bases from J, with 19 bases in between. Germline V gene data show CDR1 as MNHEY and CDR2 as SVGEGT. The CDR3 is 14 residues long. The CDR3 loop is CASSKHIGLLKAFF. As DNA, the CDR3 is TGTGCCAGCAGTAAACACATCGGACTGCTGAAAGCTTTCTTT.

The rearrangement uses TRBV7-8 and TRBJ2-1, with 7 bases fitting TRBD1. Trimming took 5 bases from V and 4 from J; bases not matched to a gene: 11. Per germline, CDR1 SGHVS and CDR2 FQNEAQ. CDR3 size: 16 residues. CDR3 amino acids: CASSARQGPEYNEQFF. CDR3 sequence (DNA): TGTGCCAGCAGCGCTAGACAGGGTCCTGAGTACAATGAGCAGTTCTTC.